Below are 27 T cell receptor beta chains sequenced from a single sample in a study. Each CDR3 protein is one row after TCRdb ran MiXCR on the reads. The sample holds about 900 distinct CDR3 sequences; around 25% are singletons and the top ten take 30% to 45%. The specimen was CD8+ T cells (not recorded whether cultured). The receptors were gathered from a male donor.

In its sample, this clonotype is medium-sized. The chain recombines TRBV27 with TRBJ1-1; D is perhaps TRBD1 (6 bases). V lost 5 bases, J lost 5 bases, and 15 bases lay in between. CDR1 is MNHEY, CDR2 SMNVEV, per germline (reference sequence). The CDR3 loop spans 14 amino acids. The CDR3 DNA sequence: TGTGCCAGCAGTCCAGGGGCCGCGGGGACTGAAGCTTTCTTT. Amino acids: CASSPGAAGTEAFF.

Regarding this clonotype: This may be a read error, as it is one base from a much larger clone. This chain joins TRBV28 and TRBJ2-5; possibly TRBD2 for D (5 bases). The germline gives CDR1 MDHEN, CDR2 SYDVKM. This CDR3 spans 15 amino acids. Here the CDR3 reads CASSLLKRFWENQYF. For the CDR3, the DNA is TGTGCCAGCAGTTTATTGAAGCGGTTTTGGGAGAACCAGTACTTC.

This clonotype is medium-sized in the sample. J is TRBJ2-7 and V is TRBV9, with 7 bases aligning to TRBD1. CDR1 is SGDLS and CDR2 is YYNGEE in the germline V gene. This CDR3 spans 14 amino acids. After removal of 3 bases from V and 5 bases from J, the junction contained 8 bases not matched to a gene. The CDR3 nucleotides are TGTGCCAGCAGCGAATCCGGGACAGAACACGAGCAGTACTTC. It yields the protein CASSESGTEHEQYF.

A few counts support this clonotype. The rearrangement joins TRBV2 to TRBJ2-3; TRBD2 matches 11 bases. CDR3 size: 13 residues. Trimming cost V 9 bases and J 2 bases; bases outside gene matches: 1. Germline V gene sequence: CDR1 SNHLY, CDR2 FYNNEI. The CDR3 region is CARLAGDTDTQYF. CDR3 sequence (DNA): TGTGCCAGACTAGCGGGAGACACAGATACGCAGTATTTT. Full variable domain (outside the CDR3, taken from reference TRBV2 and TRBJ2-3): EPEVTQTPSHQVTQMGQEVILRCVPISNHLYFYWYRQILGQKVEFLVSFYNNEISEKSEIFDDQFSVERPDGSNFTLKIRSTKLEDSAMYFCARLAGDTDTQYFGPGTRLTVL.

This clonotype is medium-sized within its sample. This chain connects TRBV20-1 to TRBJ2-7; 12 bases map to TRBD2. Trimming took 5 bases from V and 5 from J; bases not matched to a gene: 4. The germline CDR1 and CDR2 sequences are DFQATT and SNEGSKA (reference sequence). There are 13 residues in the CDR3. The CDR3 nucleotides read TGCAGTGCTCTAGCGGGGGGGCCGGACGAGCAGTACTTC. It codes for CSALAGGPDEQYF.

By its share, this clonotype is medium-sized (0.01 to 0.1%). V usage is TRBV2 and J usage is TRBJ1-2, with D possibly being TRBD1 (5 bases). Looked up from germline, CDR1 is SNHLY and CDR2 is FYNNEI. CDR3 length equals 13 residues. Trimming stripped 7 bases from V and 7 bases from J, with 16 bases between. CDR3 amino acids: CASTGGGLFGYTF. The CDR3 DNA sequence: TGTGCCAGCACCGGGGGGGGTTTGTTTGGCTACACCTTC.

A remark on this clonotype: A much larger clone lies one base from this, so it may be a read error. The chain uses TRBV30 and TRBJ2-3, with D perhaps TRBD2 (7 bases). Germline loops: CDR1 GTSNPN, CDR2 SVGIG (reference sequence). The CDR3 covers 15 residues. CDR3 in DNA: TGTGCCTGGAGTGGGGAGGGGGATCCCACAGATATGCAGTATTTT. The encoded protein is CAWSGEGDPTDMQYF.

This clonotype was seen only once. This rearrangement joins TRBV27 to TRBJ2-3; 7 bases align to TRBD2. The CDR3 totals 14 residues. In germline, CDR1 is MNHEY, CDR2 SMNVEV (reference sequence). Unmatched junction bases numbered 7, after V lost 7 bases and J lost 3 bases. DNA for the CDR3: TGTGCCAGCAATAGCGGGCTATTGACAGATACGCAGTATTTT. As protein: CASNSGLLTDTQYF.

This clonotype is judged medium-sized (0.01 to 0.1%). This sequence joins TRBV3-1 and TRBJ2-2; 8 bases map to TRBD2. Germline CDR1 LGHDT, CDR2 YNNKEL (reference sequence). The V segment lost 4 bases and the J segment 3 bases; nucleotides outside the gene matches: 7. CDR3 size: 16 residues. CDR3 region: CASSLQGLVDTGELFF. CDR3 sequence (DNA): TGTGCCAGCAGCCTTCAGGGACTAGTTGACACCGGGGAGCTGTTTTTT.

This chain's CDR3 is CASSVEGRANTEAFF. As DNA, the CDR3 is TGTGCCAGCAGCGTAGAGGGCAGGGCGAACACTGAAGCTTTCTTT. The V call is TRBV9, the J call TRBJ1-1; maybe TRBD1 (5 bases). CDR3 length: 15 amino acids. Germline V CDR1 and CDR2: SGDLS, YYNGEE. Trimming shortened V by 0 bases and J by 1 base, and 10 bases separated the two germline ends.

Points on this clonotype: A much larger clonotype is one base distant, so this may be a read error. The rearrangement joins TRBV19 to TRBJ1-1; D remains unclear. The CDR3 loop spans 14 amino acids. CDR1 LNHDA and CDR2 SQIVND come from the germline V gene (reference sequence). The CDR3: CASIKGLMNIEAFF. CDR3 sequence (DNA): TGTGCCAGTATTAAAGGGTTAATGAACATTGAAGCTTTCTTT.

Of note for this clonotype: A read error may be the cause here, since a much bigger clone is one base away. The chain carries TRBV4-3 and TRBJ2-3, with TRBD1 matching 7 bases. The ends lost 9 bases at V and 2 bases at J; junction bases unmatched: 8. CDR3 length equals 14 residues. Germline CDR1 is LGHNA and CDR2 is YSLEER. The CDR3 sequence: CARHQGQFTDTQYF. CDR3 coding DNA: TGCGCCAGACACCAGGGACAGTTCACAGATACGCAGTATTTT.

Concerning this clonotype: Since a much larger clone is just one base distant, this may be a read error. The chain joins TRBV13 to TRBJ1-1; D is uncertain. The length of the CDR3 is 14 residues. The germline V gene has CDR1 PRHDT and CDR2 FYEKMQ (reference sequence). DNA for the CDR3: TGTGCCAGCAGCTTAGGCACCATGAACATTGAAGCTTTCTTT. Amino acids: CASSLGTMNIEAFF.

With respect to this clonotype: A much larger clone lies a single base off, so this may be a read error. CDR3 sequence (DNA): TGCGCCAGCAGCCAAGGGAGAAACGCCATATATTTT. Its protein product is CASSQGRNAIYF. J is TRBJ1-3 and V is TRBV4-1, with D unresolved. The CDR3 has 12 residues. From germline, CDR1 is MGHRA and CDR2 YSYEKL.

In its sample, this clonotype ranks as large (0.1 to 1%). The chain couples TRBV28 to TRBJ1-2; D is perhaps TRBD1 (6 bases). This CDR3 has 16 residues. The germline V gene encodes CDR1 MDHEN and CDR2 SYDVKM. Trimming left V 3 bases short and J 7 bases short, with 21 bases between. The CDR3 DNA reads TGTGCCAGCAGTTTTATCGACCTCTCGGGGGCTGGTGGCTACACCTTC. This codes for CASSFIDLSGAGGYTF.

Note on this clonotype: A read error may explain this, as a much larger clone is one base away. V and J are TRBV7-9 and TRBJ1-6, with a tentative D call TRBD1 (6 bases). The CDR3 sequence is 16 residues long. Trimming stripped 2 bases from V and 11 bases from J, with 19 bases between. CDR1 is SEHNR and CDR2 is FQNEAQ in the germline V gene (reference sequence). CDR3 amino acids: CASSLSSGARLAPLHF. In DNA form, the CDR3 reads TGTGCCAGCAGCTTATCATCAGGGGCCCGGCTGGCACCCCTCCACTTT.

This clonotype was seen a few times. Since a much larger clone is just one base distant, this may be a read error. The CDR3 nucleotides read TGTGCCACCAGTGAAATCGAGACGACGATCTACAATGAGCAGTTCTTC. Residues: CATSEIETTIYNEQFF. The chain employs TRBV24-1 and TRBJ2-1; D uncertain. The ends were cut back, 4 bases at V and 3 bases at J, with 15 bases in the middle. CDR3 length: 16 amino acids. In germline, CDR1 is KGHDR, CDR2 SFDVKD.

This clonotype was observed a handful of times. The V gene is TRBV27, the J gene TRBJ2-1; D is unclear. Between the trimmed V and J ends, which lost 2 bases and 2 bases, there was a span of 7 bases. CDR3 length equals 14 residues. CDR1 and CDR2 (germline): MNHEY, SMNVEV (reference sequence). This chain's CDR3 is CASSLDGAYNEQFF. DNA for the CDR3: TGTGCCAGCAGTTTAGATGGCGCCTACAATGAGCAGTTCTTC.

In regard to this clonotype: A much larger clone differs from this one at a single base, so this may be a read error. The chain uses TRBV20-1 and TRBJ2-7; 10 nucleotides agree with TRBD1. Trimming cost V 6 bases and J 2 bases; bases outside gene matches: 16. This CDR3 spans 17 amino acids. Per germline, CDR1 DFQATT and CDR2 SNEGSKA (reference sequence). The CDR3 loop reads CSAVLDRGTGEPYEQYF. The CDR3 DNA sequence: TGCAGTGCCGTATTAGATCGGGGGACAGGGGAGCCCTACGAGCAGTACTTC.

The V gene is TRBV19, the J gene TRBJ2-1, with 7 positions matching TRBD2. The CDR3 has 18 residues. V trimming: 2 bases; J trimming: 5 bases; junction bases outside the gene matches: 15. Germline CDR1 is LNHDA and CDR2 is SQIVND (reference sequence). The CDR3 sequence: CASSILPPPAGLNNEQFF. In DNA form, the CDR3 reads TGTGCCAGTAGTATACTCCCCCCCCCAGCGGGGTTAAACAATGAGCAGTTCTTC.

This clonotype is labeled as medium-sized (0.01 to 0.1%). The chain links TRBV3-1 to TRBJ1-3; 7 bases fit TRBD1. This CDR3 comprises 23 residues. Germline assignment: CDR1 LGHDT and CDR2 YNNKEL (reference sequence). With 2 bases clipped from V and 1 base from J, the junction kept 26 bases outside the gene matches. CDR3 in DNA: TGTGCCAGCAGCCAACAAATGGTATCATCTGCTTCCGGGACAGCACTTTCTGGAAACACCATATATTTT. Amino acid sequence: CASSQQMVSSASGTALSGNTIYF.

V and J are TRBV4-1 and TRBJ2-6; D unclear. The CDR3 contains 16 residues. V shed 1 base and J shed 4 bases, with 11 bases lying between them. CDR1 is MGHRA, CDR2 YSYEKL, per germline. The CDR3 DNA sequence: TGCGCCAGCAGCCAAGCGTTAGGGTCCGGGGCCAACGTCCTGACTTTC. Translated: CASSQALGSGANVLTF.

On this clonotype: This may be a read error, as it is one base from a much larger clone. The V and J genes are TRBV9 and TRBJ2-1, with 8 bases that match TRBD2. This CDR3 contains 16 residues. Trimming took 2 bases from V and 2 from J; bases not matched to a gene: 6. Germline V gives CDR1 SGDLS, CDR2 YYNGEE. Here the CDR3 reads CASSVSGDLTYNEQFF. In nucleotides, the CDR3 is TGTGCCAGCAGCGTTAGCGGGGACCTTACCTACAATGAGCAGTTCTTC.

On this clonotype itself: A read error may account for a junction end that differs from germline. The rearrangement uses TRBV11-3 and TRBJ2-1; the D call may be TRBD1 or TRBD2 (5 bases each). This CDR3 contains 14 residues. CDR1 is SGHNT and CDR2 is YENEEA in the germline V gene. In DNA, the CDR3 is TGTGCCAGCAGCGGGGGTAGCGTAAACAATGAGCGGTTCTTC. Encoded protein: CASSGGSVNNERFF.

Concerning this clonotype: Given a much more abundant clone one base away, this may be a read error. The CDR3 loop is CASSEVNGQFF. Here the CDR3 DNA reads TGTGCCAGCAGTGAGGTTAATGGGCAGTTCTTC. V gene TRBV25-1 combines with J gene TRBJ2-1; D is uncertain. The CDR3 covers 11 residues. Germline V CDR1 and CDR2: MGHDK, SYGVNS. Full variable domain (outside the CDR3, taken from reference TRBV25-1 and TRBJ2-1): EADIYQTPRYLVIGTGKKITLECSQTMGHDKMYWYQQDPGMELHLIHYSYGVNSTEKGDLSSESTVSRIRTEHFPLTLESARPSHTSQYLCASSEVNGQFFGPGTRLTVL.

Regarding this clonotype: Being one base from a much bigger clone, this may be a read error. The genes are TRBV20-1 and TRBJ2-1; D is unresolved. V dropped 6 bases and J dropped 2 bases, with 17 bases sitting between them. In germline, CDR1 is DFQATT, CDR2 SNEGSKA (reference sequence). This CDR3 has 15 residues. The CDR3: CSAPETTEAYNEQFF. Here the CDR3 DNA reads TGCAGTGCCCCTGAGACGACCGAAGCCTACAATGAGCAGTTCTTC.

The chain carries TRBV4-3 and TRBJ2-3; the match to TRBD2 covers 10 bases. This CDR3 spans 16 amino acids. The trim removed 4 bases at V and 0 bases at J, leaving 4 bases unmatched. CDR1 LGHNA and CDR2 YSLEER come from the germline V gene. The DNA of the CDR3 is TGCGCCAGCAGCCGTCAACTAGCGGGAAGCACAGATACGCAGTATTTT. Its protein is CASSRQLAGSTDTQYF.